A selection of T cell receptor beta chains follows, all from one sample in a study of T cell responses to AZD1222 COVID-19 vaccine. Here immunoSEQ multiplex PCR was the method, and the copy in TCRdb shows in-frame clones only, minus some. The repertoire has 150,000 or so clones, about 87% of them found once; the top ten carry around 3%. This material consisted of peripheral blood, taken on day 0 of AZD1222 vaccination. The receptors here all came from an adult in good health. Each CDR3 is given with its conserved first and last residue. A D gene is named only where the DNA matches it firmly. Expanded clones get a size class; other rows say once, few or many, or leave the size out.

j_call: TRBJ1-2
clone_size: -
d_call: -
v_call: TRBV5-4
cdr3_aa: CASSLDSTDYGYTF
cdr3_nt: TGTGCCAGCAGCTTGGACAGCACTGACTATGGCTACACCTTC

j_call: TRBJ2-7
clone_size: -
d_call: -
v_call: TRBV5-1
cdr3_aa: CASSFTSGVTGEQYF
cdr3_nt: TGCGCCAGCAGCTTCACCAGCGGGGTAACAGGGGAGCAGTACTTC

j_call: TRBJ1-2
clone_size: -
d_call: -
v_call: TRBV6-1
cdr3_aa: CASSAATGRNYNYGYTF
cdr3_nt: TGTGCCAGCAGTGCGGCGACTGGGCGTAATTACAACTATGGCTACACCTTC

j_call: TRBJ1-2
clone_size: -
d_call: TRBD1
v_call: TRBV15
cdr3_aa: CATSRSEGTGFYGYTF
cdr3_nt: TGTGCCACCAGCAGATCGGAAGGGACAGGGTTCTATGGCTACACCTTC

j_call: TRBJ2-6
clone_size: -
d_call: -
v_call: TRBV5-4
cdr3_aa: CALDSPVGANVLTF
cdr3_nt: TGTGCCCTCGACTCTCCTGTGGGGGCCAACGTCCTGACTTTC

j_call: TRBJ1-4
clone_size: -
d_call: -
v_call: TRBV4-3
cdr3_aa: CASSQDQAGASEKLFF
cdr3_nt: TGCGCCAGCAGCCAAGATCAGGCAGGGGCGTCGGAAAAACTGTTTTTT

j_call: TRBJ1-2
clone_size: once
d_call: TRBD1
v_call: TRBV7-9
cdr3_aa: CASSLGQGGGYTF
cdr3_nt: TGTGCCAGCAGCTTAGGACAGGGAGGTGGCTACACCTTC

j_call: TRBJ1-1
clone_size: once
d_call: -
v_call: TRBV20-1
cdr3_aa: CSASANYIEAFF
cdr3_nt: TGCAGTGCTAGTGCTAATTACATTGAAGCTTTCTTT

j_call: TRBJ1-4
clone_size: -
d_call: TRBD1
v_call: TRBV19
cdr3_aa: CASSLTGSNEKLFF
cdr3_nt: TGTGCCAGTAGCTTGACAGGGAGTAATGAAAAACTGTTTTTT

j_call: TRBJ1-6
clone_size: -
d_call: -
v_call: TRBV7-2
cdr3_aa: CASRAGELVNSPLHF
cdr3_nt: TGTGCCAGCAGGGCCGGGGAGTTAGTAAATTCACCCCTCCACTTT

j_call: TRBJ1-1
clone_size: -
d_call: TRBD1
v_call: TRBV28
cdr3_aa: CASRGQGDTEAFF
cdr3_nt: TGTGCCAGCCGCGGACAGGGGGACACTGAAGCTTTCTTT

j_call: TRBJ1-2
clone_size: -
d_call: -
v_call: TRBV28
cdr3_aa: CASTDAGYYGYTF
cdr3_nt: TGTGCCAGCACGGACGCCGGGTATTATGGCTACACCTTC

j_call: TRBJ2-7
clone_size: once
d_call: -
v_call: TRBV7-2
cdr3_aa: CASSLDRVLNEQYF
cdr3_nt: TGTGCCAGCAGCTTAGATCGGGTTCTAAACGAGCAGTACTTC

j_call: TRBJ2-7
clone_size: -
d_call: -
v_call: TRBV18
cdr3_aa: CASSPQSYEQYF
cdr3_nt: TGTGCCAGCTCACCCCAGAGCTACGAGCAGTACTTC

j_call: TRBJ2-7
clone_size: -
d_call: -
v_call: TRBV6-5
cdr3_aa: CASGSLASYEQYF
cdr3_nt: TGTGCCAGCGGCTCTTTAGCCTCCTACGAGCAGTACTTC

j_call: TRBJ1-6
clone_size: -
d_call: -
v_call: TRBV27
cdr3_aa: CASSLTGGRVRSPLHF
cdr3_nt: TGTGCCAGCAGTTTAACCGGGGGCAGGGTGCGTTCACCCCTCCACTTT

j_call: TRBJ2-1
clone_size: -
d_call: TRBD2
v_call: TRBV9
cdr3_aa: CASSDSGGASNEQFF
cdr3_nt: TGTGCCAGCAGCGATAGCGGGGGGGCCAGTAATGAGCAGTTCTTC

j_call: TRBJ2-1
clone_size: -
d_call: TRBD1
v_call: TRBV25-1
cdr3_aa: CASSATGVLVNEQFF
cdr3_nt: TGTGCCAGCAGTGCGACAGGGGTGCTCGTCAATGAGCAGTTCTTC

j_call: TRBJ1-2
clone_size: -
d_call: TRBD1
v_call: TRBV29-1
cdr3_aa: CSAGDRASGYTF
cdr3_nt: TGCAGCGCCGGGGACAGGGCCTCTGGCTACACCTTC

j_call: TRBJ1-5
clone_size: -
d_call: -
v_call: TRBV2
cdr3_aa: CASSDGPSNQPQHF
cdr3_nt: TGTGCCAGCAGTGACGGACCAAGCAATCAGCCCCAGCATTTT

j_call: TRBJ1-3
clone_size: -
d_call: -
v_call: TRBV3-1/TRBV3-2
cdr3_aa: CASSLGRSTIYF
cdr3_nt: TGTGCCAGCAGCCTGGGTCGTAGCACCATATATTTT

j_call: TRBJ1-5
clone_size: -
d_call: -
v_call: TRBV12-5
cdr3_aa: CASGLVVGRPSNQPQHF
cdr3_nt: TGTGCTAGTGGTTTGGTAGTGGGCCGTCCCAGCAATCAGCCCCAGCATTTT

j_call: TRBJ1-1
clone_size: -
d_call: TRBD1
v_call: TRBV10-3
cdr3_aa: CAISATGMNTEAFF
cdr3_nt: TGTGCCATCAGTGCGACAGGGATGAACACTGAAGCTTTCTTT

j_call: TRBJ2-7
clone_size: -
d_call: -
v_call: TRBV7-8
cdr3_aa: CASSLSVDRILSYEQYF
cdr3_nt: TGTGCCAGCAGCTTAAGCGTCGACAGGATCCTCTCCTACGAGCAGTACTTC

j_call: TRBJ1-2
clone_size: -
d_call: -
v_call: TRBV10-2
cdr3_aa: CASSESNSALGGYTF
cdr3_nt: TGCGCCAGCAGTGAGTCGAACAGCGCCCTCGGTGGCTACACCTTC

j_call: TRBJ1-2
clone_size: once
d_call: TRBD1
v_call: TRBV6-6
cdr3_aa: CASTGTGGKNYGYTF
cdr3_nt: TGTGCCAGCACAGGGACAGGTGGAAAAAACTATGGCTACACCTTC

j_call: TRBJ2-5
clone_size: -
d_call: TRBD2
v_call: TRBV7-9
cdr3_aa: CASTLLGGGQETQYF
cdr3_nt: TGTGCCAGCACCCTCCTCGGGGGGGGCCAAGAGACCCAGTACTTC

j_call: TRBJ1-2
clone_size: -
d_call: -
v_call: TRBV2
cdr3_aa: CASSPTVGYTF
cdr3_nt: TGTGCCAGCAGCCCGACGGTAGGCTACACCTTC

j_call: TRBJ2-5
clone_size: -
d_call: -
v_call: TRBV29-1
cdr3_aa: CSVDRGYQETQYF
cdr3_nt: TGCAGCGTTGACCGCGGGTACCAAGAGACCCAGTACTTC

j_call: TRBJ2-1
clone_size: -
d_call: -
v_call: TRBV5-1
cdr3_aa: CASSKAFSYNEQFF
cdr3_nt: TGCGCCAGCTCAAAGGCCTTCTCCTACAATGAGCAGTTCTTC

j_call: TRBJ2-7
clone_size: -
d_call: -
v_call: TRBV2
cdr3_aa: CASSAQGGYEQYF
cdr3_nt: TGTGCCAGCAGTGCTCAGGGGGGCTACGAGCAGTACTTC

j_call: TRBJ2-2
clone_size: -
d_call: -
v_call: TRBV6-5
cdr3_aa: CASRDVNTGELFF
cdr3_nt: TGTGCCAGCAGGGACGTGAACACCGGGGAGCTGTTTTTT

j_call: TRBJ1-4
clone_size: -
d_call: -
v_call: TRBV7-2
cdr3_aa: CASSTNTGSGEKLFF
cdr3_nt: TGTGCCAGCAGCACGAACACAGGTTCGGGTGAAAAACTGTTTTTT

j_call: TRBJ1-2
clone_size: -
d_call: -
v_call: TRBV7-6
cdr3_aa: CASSPRGLDGYTF
cdr3_nt: TGTGCCAGCAGCCCTCGAGGGTTGGATGGCTACACCTTC

j_call: TRBJ2-6
clone_size: -
d_call: -
v_call: TRBV27
cdr3_aa: CASSLFHRGANVLTF
cdr3_nt: TGTGCCAGCAGTTTATTTCACAGGGGGGCCAACGTCCTGACTTTC

j_call: TRBJ1-6
clone_size: -
d_call: TRBD1
v_call: TRBV5-4
cdr3_aa: CASSLGQGFRPLHF
cdr3_nt: TGTGCCAGCAGCTTGGGACAGGGATTTAGACCCCTCCACTTT

j_call: TRBJ2-5
clone_size: once
d_call: TRBD1
v_call: TRBV5-6
cdr3_aa: CASSADREETQYF
cdr3_nt: TGTGCCAGCAGCGCGGACAGGGAAGAGACCCAGTACTTC

j_call: TRBJ1-4
clone_size: -
d_call: -
v_call: TRBV18
cdr3_aa: CASSPSVAATNEKLFF
cdr3_nt: TGTGCCAGCTCACCATCGGTAGCTGCAACTAATGAAAAACTGTTTTTT

j_call: TRBJ2-7
clone_size: -
d_call: TRBD2
v_call: TRBV6-5
cdr3_aa: CASTDWASGSYEQYF
cdr3_nt: TGTGCCAGCACCGACTGGGCTAGCGGATCCTACGAGCAGTACTTC